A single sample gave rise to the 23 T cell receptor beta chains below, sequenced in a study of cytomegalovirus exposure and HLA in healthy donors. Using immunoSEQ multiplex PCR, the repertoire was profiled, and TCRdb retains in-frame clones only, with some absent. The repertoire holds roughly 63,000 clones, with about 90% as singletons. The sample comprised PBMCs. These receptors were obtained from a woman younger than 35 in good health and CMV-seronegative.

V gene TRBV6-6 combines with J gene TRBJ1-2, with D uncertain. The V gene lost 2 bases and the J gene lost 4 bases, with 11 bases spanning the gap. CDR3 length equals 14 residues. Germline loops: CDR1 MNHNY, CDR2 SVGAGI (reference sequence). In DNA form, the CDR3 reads TGTGCCAGCAGTTACATATCGTCCGGCTATGGCTACACCTTC. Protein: CASSYISSGYGYTF.

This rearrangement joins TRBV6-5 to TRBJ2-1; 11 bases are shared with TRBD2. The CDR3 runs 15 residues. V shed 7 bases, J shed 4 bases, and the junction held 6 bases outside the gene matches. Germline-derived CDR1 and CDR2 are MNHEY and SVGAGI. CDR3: CASTTLAGGYNEQFF. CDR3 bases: TGTGCCAGCACTACTCTAGCGGGAGGATACAATGAGCAGTTCTTC.

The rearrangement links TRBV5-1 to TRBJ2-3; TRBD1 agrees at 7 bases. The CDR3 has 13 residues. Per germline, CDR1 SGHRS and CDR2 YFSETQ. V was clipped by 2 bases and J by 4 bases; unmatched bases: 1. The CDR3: CASSFQGADTQYF. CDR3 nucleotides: TGCGCCAGCAGCTTCCAGGGGGCAGATACGCAGTATTTT. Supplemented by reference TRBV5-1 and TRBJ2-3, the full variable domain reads KAGVTQTPRYLIKTRGQQVTLSCSPISGHRSVSWYQQTPGQGLQFLFEYFSETQRNKGNFPGRFSGRQFSNSRSEMNVSTLELGDSALYLCASSFQGADTQYFGPGTRLTVL.

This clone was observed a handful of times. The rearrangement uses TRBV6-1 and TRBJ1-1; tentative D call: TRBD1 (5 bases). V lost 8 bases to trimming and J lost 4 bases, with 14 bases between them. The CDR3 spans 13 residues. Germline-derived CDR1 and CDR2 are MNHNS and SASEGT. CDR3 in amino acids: CASRDSFPTEAFF. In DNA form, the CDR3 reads TGTGCCAGCCGCGACAGCTTCCCCACTGAAGCTTTCTTT.

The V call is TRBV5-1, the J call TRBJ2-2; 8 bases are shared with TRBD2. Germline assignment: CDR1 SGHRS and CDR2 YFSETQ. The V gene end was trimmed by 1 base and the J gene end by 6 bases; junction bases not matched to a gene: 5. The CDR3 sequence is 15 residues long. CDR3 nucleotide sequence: TGCGCCAGCAGCTTGTTAGCGGGATCATCCGGGGAGCTGTTTTTT. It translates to CASSLLAGSSGELFF.

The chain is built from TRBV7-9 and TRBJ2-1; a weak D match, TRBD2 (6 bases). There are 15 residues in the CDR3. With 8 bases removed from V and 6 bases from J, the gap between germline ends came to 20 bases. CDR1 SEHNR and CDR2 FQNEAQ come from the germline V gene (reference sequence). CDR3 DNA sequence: TGTGCCAGCTGCGGCGCGGGACCTTACCCCAATGAGCAGTTCTTC. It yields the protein CASCGAGPYPNEQFF.

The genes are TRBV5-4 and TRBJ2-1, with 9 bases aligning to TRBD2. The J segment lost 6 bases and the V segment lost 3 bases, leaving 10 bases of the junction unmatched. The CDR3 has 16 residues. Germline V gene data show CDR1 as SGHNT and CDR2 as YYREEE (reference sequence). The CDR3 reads CASSWASSGNINEQFF. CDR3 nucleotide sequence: TGTGCCAGCAGCTGGGCGTCTAGCGGGAATATCAATGAGCAGTTCTTC. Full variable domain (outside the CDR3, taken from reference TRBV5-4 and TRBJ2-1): ETGVTQSPTHLIKTRGQQVTLRCSSQSGHNTVSWYQQALGQGPQFIFQYYREEENGRGNFPPRFSGLQFPNYSSELNVNALELDDSALYLCASSWASSGNINEQFFGPGTRLTVL.

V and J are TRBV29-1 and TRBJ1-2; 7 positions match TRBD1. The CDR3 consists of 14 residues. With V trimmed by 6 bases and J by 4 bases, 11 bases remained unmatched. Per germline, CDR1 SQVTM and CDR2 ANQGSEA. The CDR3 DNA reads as TGCAGCGTCCAAATCGGGAACAGGGGCTATGGCTACACCTTC. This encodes CSVQIGNRGYGYTF.

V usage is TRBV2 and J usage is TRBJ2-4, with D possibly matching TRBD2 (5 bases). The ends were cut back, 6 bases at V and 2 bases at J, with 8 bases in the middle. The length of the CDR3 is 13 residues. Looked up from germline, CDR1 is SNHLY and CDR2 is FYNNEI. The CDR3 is CASSRGTKNIQYF. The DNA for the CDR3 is TGTGCCAGCAGCCGGGGAACCAAAAACATTCAGTACTTC.

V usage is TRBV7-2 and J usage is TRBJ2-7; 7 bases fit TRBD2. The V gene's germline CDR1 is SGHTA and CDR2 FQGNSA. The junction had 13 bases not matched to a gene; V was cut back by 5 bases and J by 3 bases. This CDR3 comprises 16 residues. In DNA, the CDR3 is TGTGCCAGCAGCCCGACCAGGACTAGATCGCTCTACGAGCAGTACTTC. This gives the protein CASSPTRTRSLYEQYF.

The CDR3 protein is CASSLGRATEAFF. Written as DNA, the CDR3 is TGTGCCAGCAGCTTAGGGAGGGCCACTGAAGCTTTCTTT. V gene TRBV11-3 combines with J gene TRBJ1-1, with D uncertain. Germline assignment: CDR1 SGHNT and CDR2 YENEEA. This CDR3 region has 13 residues. V shed 1 base and J shed 4 bases, with 7 bases lying between them. Combining the CDR3 with reference TRBV11-3 and TRBJ1-1 gives the whole variable domain EAGVVQSPRYKIIEKKQPVAFWCNPISGHNTLYWYLQNLGQGPELLIRYENEEAVDDSQLPKDRFSAERLKGVDSTLKIQPAELGDSAVYLCASSLGRATEAFFGQGTRLTVV.

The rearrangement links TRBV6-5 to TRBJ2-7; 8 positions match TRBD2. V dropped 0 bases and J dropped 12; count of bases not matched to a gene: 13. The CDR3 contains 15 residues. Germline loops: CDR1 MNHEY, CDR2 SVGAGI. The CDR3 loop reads CASSYSIVTSVTMYF. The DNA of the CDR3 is TGTGCCAGCAGTTACTCGATTGTGACTAGCGTGACAATGTACTTC.

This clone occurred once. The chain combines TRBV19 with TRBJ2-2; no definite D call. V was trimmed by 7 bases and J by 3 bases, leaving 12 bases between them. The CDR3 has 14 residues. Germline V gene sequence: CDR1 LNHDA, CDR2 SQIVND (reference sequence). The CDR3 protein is CASTSQVYTGELFF. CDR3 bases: TGTGCCAGTACCTCTCAGGTTTACACCGGGGAGCTGTTTTTT.

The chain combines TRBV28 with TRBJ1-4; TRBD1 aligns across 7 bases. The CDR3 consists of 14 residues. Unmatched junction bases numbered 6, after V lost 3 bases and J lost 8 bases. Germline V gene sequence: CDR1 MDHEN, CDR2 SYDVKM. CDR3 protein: CASSLGQGVEKLFF. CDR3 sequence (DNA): TGTGCCAGCAGTTTGGGCCAGGGGGTCGAAAAACTGTTTTTT.

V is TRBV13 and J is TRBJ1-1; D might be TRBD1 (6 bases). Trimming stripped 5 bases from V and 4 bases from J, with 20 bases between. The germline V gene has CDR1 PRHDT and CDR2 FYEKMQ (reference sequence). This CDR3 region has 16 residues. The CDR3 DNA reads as TGTGCCAGCAGCATACGGGCAGGGGATTTGGGCACTGAAGCTTTCTTT. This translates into CASSIRAGDLGTEAFF.

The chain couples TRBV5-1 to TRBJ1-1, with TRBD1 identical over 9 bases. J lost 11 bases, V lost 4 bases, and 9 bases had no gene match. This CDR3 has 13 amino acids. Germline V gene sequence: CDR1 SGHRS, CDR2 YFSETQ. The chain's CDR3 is CASSPGQGKTAFF. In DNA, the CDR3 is TGCGCCAGCAGCCCCGGACAGGGGAAGACGGCTTTCTTT.

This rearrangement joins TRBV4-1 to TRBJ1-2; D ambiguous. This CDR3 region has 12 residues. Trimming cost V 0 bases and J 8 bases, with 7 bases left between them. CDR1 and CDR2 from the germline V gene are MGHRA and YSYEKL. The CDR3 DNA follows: TGCGCCAGCAGCCAAGAGGGAGGGGGCTACACCTTC. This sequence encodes CASSQEGGGYTF.

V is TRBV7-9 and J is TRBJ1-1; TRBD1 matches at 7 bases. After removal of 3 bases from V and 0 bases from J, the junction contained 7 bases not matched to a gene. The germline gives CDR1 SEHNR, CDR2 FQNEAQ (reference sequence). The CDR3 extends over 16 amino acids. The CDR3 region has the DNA TGTGCCAGCAGCTTCGATTCGGGACAGCTGAACACTGAAGCTTTCTTT. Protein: CASSFDSGQLNTEAFF.

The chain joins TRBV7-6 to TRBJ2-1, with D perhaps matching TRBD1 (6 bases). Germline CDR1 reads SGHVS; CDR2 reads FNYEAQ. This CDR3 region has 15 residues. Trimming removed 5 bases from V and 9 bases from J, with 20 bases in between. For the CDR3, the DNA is TGTGCCAGCAGCCCCTACGGAGAGCCACAGGGTGAGCAGTTCTTC. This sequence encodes CASSPYGEPQGEQFF.

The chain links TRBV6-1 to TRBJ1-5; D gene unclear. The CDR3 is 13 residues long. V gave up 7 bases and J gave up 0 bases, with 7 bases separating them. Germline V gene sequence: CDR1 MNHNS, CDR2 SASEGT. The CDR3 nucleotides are TGTGCCAGCACAGACTATAGCAATCAGCCCCAGCATTTT. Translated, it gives CASTDYSNQPQHF.

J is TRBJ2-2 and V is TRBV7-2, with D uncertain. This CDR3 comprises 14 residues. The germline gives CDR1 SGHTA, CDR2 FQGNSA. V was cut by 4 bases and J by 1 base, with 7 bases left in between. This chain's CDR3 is CASSSIQNTGELFF. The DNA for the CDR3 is TGTGCCAGCAGCTCTATTCAGAACACCGGGGAGCTGTTTTTT.

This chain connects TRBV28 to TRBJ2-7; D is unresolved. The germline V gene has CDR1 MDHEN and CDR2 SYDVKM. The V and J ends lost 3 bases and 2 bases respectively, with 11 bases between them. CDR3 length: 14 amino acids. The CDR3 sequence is CASSLGTITYEQYF. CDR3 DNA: TGTGCCAGCAGTTTGGGCACCATTACCTACGAGCAGTACTTC. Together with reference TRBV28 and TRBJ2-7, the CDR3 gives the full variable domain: DVKVTQSSRYLVKRTGEKVFLECVQDMDHENMFWYRQDPGLGLRLIYFSYDVKMKEKGDIPEGYSVSREKKERFSLILESASTNQTSMYLCASSLGTITYEQYFGPGTRLTVT.

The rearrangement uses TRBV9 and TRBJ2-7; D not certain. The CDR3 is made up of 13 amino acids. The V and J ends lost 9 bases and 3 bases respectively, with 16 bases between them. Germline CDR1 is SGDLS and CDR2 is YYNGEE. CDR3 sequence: CATQGGLGYEQYF. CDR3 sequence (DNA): TGTGCCACCCAAGGCGGCCTGGGCTACGAGCAGTACTTC.